This T cell receptor beta chain was identified in a study of blood T cell repertoires in COVID-19. CDR3 length equals 14 residues. CDR1 and CDR2 from the germline V gene are ENHRY and SYGVKD. As for this clone: A junction boundary mismatches the germline segment, possibly from a read error.

Sequencing used immunoSEQ multiplex PCR; TCRdb keeps in-frame clones, though not all of them. The sample has 250,000 to 400,000 clones; less than 85% are singletons. The sequenced material came from PBMCs or T cells enriched from blood (not recorded which). The sequence was obtained from a woman aged 25 to 39 who had been exposed to COVID-19. V gene TRBV10-3 combines with J gene TRBJ2-1; 8 positions agree with TRBD2. The CDR3 sequence is CAISESGSGRGSVF. CDR3 nucleotides: TGTGCCATCAGTGAGTCAGGGAGCGGGAGAGGTTCAGTCTTC.